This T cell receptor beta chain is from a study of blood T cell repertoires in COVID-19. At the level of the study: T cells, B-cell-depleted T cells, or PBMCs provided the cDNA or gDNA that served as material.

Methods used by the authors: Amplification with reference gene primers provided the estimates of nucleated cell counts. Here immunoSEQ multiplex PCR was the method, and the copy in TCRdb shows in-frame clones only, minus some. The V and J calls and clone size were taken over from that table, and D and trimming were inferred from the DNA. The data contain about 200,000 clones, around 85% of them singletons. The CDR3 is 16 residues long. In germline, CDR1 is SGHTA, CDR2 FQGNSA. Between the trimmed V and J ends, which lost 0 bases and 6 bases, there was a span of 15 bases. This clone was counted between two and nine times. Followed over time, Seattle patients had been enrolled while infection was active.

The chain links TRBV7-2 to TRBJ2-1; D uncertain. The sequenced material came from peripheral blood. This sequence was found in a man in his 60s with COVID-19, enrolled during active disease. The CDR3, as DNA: TGTGCCAGCAGCTTAGCCACAGCATGGTTGGTCAATGAGCAGTTCTTC. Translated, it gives CASSLATAWLVNEQFF.